This T cell receptor beta chain was sequenced in a study of cytomegalovirus exposure and HLA in healthy donors. Study-wide results and caveats: Highly shared variants forming one cluster were likely a sequencing artifact. Earlier results showed most TCR beta V segments being productive about 90% or about 30% of the time.

A note on this clone: Its antigen is not identified.

At sampling all donors were nominally healthy, likely with unrecorded immune exposures. Primers: 60 Vbeta forward and 13 Jbeta reverse. Profiled with immunoSEQ multiplex PCR; TCRdb holds only in-frame clones, not every one. In the table there are roughly 130,000 clones, about three quarters of which are singletons. The sample consisted of PBMCs. The TCR was taken from a man aged 40-55 years in good health and CMV-seronegative.

In DNA, the CDR3 is TGTGCCAGCAGTTATACAGCCGGGACTCTCCTGGGCTACACCTTC. Translating gives CASSYTAGTLLGYTF. This chain joins TRBV27 and TRBJ1-2; D possibly corresponds to TRBD1 (5 bases). This CDR3 is built from 15 residues. CDR1 is MNHEY and CDR2 is SMNVEV in the germline V gene (reference sequence). Between the trimmed V and J ends, which lost 4 bases and 8 bases, there was a span of 20 bases.